These T cell receptor beta chains were read from a single sample in a study of T-cell reconstitution after alpha-beta-depleted transplantation in children. TCRdb processed the PCR reads anew with MiXCR; each CDR3 protein has one entry. The repertoire holds some 550,000 distinct CDR3 sequences, with roughly 23% as singletons. The source was PBMCs, mostly from graft donor cells, collected 360 days after TCRalphabeta/CD19-depleted stem cell transplant. These receptors all stem from a boy younger than two who had a stem cell transplant for acute myeloid leukemia, so the T cells may come from the graft donor. Both conserved end residues are trimmed from each CDR3. The D gene is left open where the match is weak.

J	D	V	length	CDR3
TRBJ2-5	NA	TRBV6-2/TRBV6-3	13	ASSYSISTQETQY
TRBJ2-5	TRBD1	TRBV2	11	ATGQGHGETQY
TRBJ2-1	TRBD1	TRBV20-1	14	SARERLDRGHDEQF
TRBJ2-5	TRBD2	TRBV6-2/TRBV6-3	13	ASSLLAESGETQY
TRBJ2-5	NA	TRBV12-3/TRBV12-4	11	ASSSRQQETQY
TRBJ2-5	NA	TRBV20-1	10	SARGVKGTQY
TRBJ2-1	NA	TRBV20-1	17	SARDVLSPGGSSYNEQF
TRBJ2-1	NA	TRBV9	16	ASSVSTETGQNFDEQF
TRBJ1-5	NA	TRBV29-1	12	SVIDGNSNQPQH
TRBJ2-5	NA	TRBV10-3	13	AISESGGRQETQY
TRBJ2-7	TRBD1	TRBV7-2	11	ASGPGQGSEQY
TRBJ2-1	TRBD2	TRBV6-5	13	ASSSERGGHHEQF
TRBJ1-2	NA	TRBV5-4	11	ASSLEDNYGYT
TRBJ2-1	NA	TRBV9	10	ASSVQHNEQF
TRBJ1-6	NA	TRBV27	10	ASSSYNSPLH
TRBJ2-1	NA	TRBV6-5	14	ASSYPLAGSYNEQF
TRBJ1-2	NA	TRBV28	13	ASRRLPTGGYGYT